This T cell receptor beta chain is from a study of PD-1 blockade in classical Hodgkin lymphoma. Study-wide points: Reports indicated that newly diagnosed patients had lower baseline TCR diversity than healthy donors did. No one has yet defined what causes the repertoire differences, which may be disease activity or prior therapy.

The time point here: newly diagnosed, previously untreated cHL patient sample. Thawed PBMCs underwent magnetic negative selection to obtain purified CD8+ T cells. Comparison samples consisted of PBMCs from newly diagnosed, untreated classical Hodgkin lymphoma. Details on this clone: What it binds is unknown.

Measured with immunoSEQ multiplex PCR; TCRdb has only the in-frame clones, and not every one. The table records over 20,000 clones, approximately 87% of them present only once. This sequence originates from a human donor with classical Hodgkin lymphoma. The sequenced sample consisted of CD8+ T cells from blood.

CDR3 nucleotide sequence: TGTGCCAGCAGCTTAGCTCGGGTTAGTCTGTCGGGAGAGCAGTTCTTC. This encodes CASSLARVSLSGEQFF. This sequence joins TRBV7-8 and TRBJ2-1, with a weak D call TRBD2 (5 bases). This CDR3 has 16 residues. Between the trimmed V and J ends, which lost 0 bases and 10 bases, there was a span of 19 bases. From germline, CDR1 is SGHVS and CDR2 FQNEAQ.